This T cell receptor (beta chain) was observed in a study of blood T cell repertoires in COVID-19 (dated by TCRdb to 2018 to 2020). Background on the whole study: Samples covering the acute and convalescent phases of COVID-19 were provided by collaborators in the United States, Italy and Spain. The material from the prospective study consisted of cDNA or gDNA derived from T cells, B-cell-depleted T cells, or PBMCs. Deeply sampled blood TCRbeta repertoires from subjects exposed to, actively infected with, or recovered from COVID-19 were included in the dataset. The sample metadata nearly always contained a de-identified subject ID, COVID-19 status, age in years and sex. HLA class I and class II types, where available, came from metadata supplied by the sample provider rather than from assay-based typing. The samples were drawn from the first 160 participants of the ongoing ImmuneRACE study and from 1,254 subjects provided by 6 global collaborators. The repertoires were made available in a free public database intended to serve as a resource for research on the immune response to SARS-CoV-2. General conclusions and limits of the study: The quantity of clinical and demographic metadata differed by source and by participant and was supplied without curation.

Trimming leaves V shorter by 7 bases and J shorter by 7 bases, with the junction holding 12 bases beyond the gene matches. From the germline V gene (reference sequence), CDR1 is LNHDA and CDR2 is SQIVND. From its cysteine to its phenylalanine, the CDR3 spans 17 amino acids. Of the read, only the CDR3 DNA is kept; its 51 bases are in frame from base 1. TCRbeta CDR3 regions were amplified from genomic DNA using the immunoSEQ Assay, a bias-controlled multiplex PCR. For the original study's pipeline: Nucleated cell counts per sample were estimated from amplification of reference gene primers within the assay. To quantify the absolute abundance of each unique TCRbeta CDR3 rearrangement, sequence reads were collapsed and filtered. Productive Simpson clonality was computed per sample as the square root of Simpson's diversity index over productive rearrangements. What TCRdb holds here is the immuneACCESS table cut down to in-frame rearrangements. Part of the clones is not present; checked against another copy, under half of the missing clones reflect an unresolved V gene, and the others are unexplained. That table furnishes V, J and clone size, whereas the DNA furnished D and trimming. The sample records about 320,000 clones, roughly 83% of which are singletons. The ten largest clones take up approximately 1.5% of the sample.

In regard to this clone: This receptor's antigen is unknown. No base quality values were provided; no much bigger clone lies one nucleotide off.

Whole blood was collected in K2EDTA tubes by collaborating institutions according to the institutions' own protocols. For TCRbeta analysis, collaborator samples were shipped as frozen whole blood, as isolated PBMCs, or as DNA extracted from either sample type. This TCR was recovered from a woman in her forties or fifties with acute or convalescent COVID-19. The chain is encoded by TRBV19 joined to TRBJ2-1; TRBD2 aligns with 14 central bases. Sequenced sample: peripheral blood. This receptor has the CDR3 CASTAIGTSGSMNEQFF. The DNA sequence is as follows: TGTGCCAGTACTGCGATTGGGACTAGCGGGAGTATGAATGAGCAGTTCTTC.